This entry describes one TCR beta chain. This entry belongs to a study of T cells expressing NK-cell markers. TCRdb re-called the 5' RACE reads and gives one entry per CDR3 protein, without DNA. Its table records 500,000 to 700,000 distinct CDR3 sequences. Germline lookup yields CDR1 LGHDT and CDR2 YNNKEL (reference sequence). CDR3 length: 13 amino acids. This TCR derives from a man aged 18-30 years in good health. The chain recombines TRBV3-1 with TRBJ2-3. Sequenced input: blood T cells: a sorted CD56 or NKG2C T cell subset, CD4+ or CD8+ T cells, or bulk PBMC T cells (not recorded which). The CDR3 loop is CASSQDRWRTQYF.